These 27 T cell receptor beta chains share one sample of origin, sequenced in a study of T cell clones after liver transplantation. Method: immunoSEQ multiplex PCR; TCRdb's copy keeps in-frame clones and lacks some. The sample yields 65,000 to 80,000 clones, 80% seen once. The source was CD4+ T cells from blood, collected before liver transplant. Receptors originate from a human donor who received a liver transplant.

The J gene is TRBJ2-2, the V gene TRBV11-3, with D tentatively TRBD1 or TRBD2 (5 bases each). CDR1 SGHNT and CDR2 YENEEA come from the germline V gene. V lost 4 bases to trimming and J lost 2 bases, with 11 bases between them. CDR3 length: 15 residues. The CDR3 loop reads CASSSGTYNTGELFF. The CDR3 bases are TGTGCCAGCAGCTCCGGGACCTACAACACCGGGGAGCTGTTTTTT.

This clone was seen just once. The CDR3 protein is CASSLADTQYF. The CDR3 DNA sequence: TGTGCCAGCAGTTTAGCAGATACGCAGTATTTT. The chain recombines TRBV28 with TRBJ2-3; no definite D call. The CDR3 is 11 residues long. Germline CDR1 and CDR2: MDHEN and SYDVKM. V shed 2 bases and J shed 4 bases, with 1 base lying between them.

The rearrangement joins TRBV6-6 to TRBJ1-1; 9 nucleotides match TRBD1. CDR1 and CDR2 from the germline V gene are MNHNY and SVGAGI (reference sequence). CDR3 size: 13 residues. V was pared by 7 bases and J by 2 bases, with 2 bases of the junction left unmatched. The chain's CDR3 is CASTDRGNTEAFF. CDR3 DNA sequence: TGTGCCAGCACGGACAGGGGAAACACTGAAGCTTTCTTT.

V gene TRBV28 combines with J gene TRBJ2-3, with D maybe TRBD2 (6 bases). Germline V gives CDR1 MDHEN, CDR2 SYDVKM. The CDR3 runs to 15 residues. Trimming shortened V by 1 base and J by 11 bases, and 19 bases separated the two germline ends. The chain's CDR3 is CASSLSFPTSSLQYF. As DNA, the CDR3 is TGTGCCAGCAGTTTATCTTTCCCGACTAGTTCATTGCAGTATTTT.

This chain uses TRBV18 with TRBJ2-1; 7 nucleotides match TRBD2. The CDR3 totals 17 residues. CDR1 and CDR2 from the germline V gene are KGHSH and LQKENI. Trimming cost V 6 bases and J 8 bases; bases outside gene matches: 19. CDR3 sequence reads: CASSTTRFLAGNHEQFF. Written as DNA, the CDR3 is TGTGCCAGCTCCACCACGCGGTTTTTAGCGGGTAATCATGAGCAGTTCTTC.

This chain uses TRBV29-1 with TRBJ2-4, with D maybe TRBD1 (5 bases). V was clipped by 4 bases and J by 0 bases, with 13 bases between them. Germline V gene lookup returns CDR1 SQVTM and CDR2 ANQGSEA. The CDR3 totals 15 residues. Written as DNA, the CDR3 is TGCAGCGTTGTAGGGGCTGCCCTAGCCAAAAACATTCAGTACTTC. Protein product: CSVVGAALAKNIQYF.

V is TRBV5-1 and J is TRBJ2-7, with 10 bases identical to TRBD1. The CDR3 is 15 residues long. Germline V CDR1 and CDR2: SGHRS, YFSETQ. J was trimmed by 5 bases and V by 0 bases; bases with no gene match: 5. The CDR3: CASSLGRQGAHEQYF. Here the CDR3 DNA reads TGCGCCAGCAGCTTGGGTAGACAGGGGGCGCACGAGCAGTACTTC.

The chain recombines TRBV7-9 with TRBJ2-1; D unresolved. V was shortened by 2 bases and J by 6 bases, with 5 bases between the two germline ends. CDR3 length: 12 amino acids. Germline V CDR1 and CDR2: SEHNR, FQNEAQ (reference sequence). The DNA for the CDR3 is TGTGCCAGCAGCTTAATGACCAATGAGCAGTTCTTC. Its translation: CASSLMTNEQFF.

The V call is TRBV14, the J call TRBJ2-2, with 7 bases that match TRBD2. From germline, CDR1 is SGHDN and CDR2 FVKESK. Losses at the gene ends were 5 bases for V and 6 bases for J; bases not matched to a gene: 12. The CDR3 sequence is 16 residues long. Here the CDR3 reads CASSSQGGTMAGELFF. CDR3 nucleotides: TGTGCCAGCAGCTCCCAGGGCGGGACTATGGCCGGGGAGCTGTTTTTT.

The chain carries TRBV19 and TRBJ1-2; 11 bases are a match to TRBD1. Trimming took 6 bases from V and 3 from J; bases not matched to a gene: 3. CDR3 length: 14 residues. From germline, CDR1 is LNHDA and CDR2 SQIVND (reference sequence). The CDR3 here is CASRGQGVDYGYTF. CDR3 nucleotide sequence: TGTGCCAGTAGGGGACAGGGGGTCGACTATGGCTACACCTTC. The variable domain in full, with the rest retrieved from reference TRBV19 and TRBJ1-2, is DGGITQSPKYLFRKEGQNVTLSCEQNLNHDAMYWYRQDPGQGLRLIYYSQIVNDFQKGDIAEGYSVSREKKESFPLTVTSAQKNPTAFYLCASRGQGVDYGYTFGSGTRLTVV.

The chain joins TRBV7-8 to TRBJ2-7, with 14 nucleotides matching TRBD2. Per germline, CDR1 SGHVS and CDR2 FQNEAQ. The V and J ends lost 4 bases and 7 bases, in that order; junction bases with no gene match: 6. The CDR3 totals 15 residues. The CDR3 loop is CASSSGLAGGREQYF. The DNA of the CDR3 is TGTGCCAGCAGCTCCGGACTAGCGGGAGGTCGGGAGCAGTACTTC.

CDR3 loop: CASSPGPLAGGIYNEQFF. The DNA for the CDR3 is TGCGCCAGCAGTCCCGGTCCTTTAGCGGGGGGGATCTACAATGAGCAGTTCTTC. The chain has TRBV10-1 and TRBJ2-1; 11 positions agree with TRBD2. The CDR3 runs 18 residues. V lost 5 bases, J lost 3 bases, and 12 bases stayed unmatched. The germline gives CDR1 WNHNN, CDR2 SYGVQD (reference sequence).

The CDR3 DNA reads TGCGCCAGCAGCACGGACAGGGTAAACACTGAAGCTTTCTTT. This encodes CASSTDRVNTEAFF. V is TRBV5-1 and J is TRBJ1-1; 8 nucleotides line up with TRBD1. CDR3 size: 14 residues. Germline assignment: CDR1 SGHRS and CDR2 YFSETQ. J gave up 2 bases and V 4 bases, and 4 bases lay outside the gene matches.

There are a few counts of this clone. The chain couples TRBV18 to TRBJ1-1; 9 bases align to TRBD1. V trimming: 0 bases; J trimming: 1 base; junction bases outside the gene matches: 9. The germline gives CDR1 KGHSH, CDR2 LQKENI. The CDR3 has 18 amino acids. For the CDR3, the DNA is TGTGCCAGCTCACCACCGACAGGGGGTACCATGCAGAACACTGAAGCTTTCTTT. This gives the protein CASSPPTGGTMQNTEAFF.

The V gene is TRBV10-1, the J gene TRBJ2-2; possible D gene TRBD1, 5 bases. This CDR3 is 13 amino acids long. Between the trimmed V and J ends, which lost 6 bases and 3 bases, there was a span of 8 bases. Germline-derived CDR1 and CDR2 are WNHNN and SYGVQD (reference sequence). CDR3 loop: CASRGHYTGELFF. The CDR3 DNA sequence: TGCGCCAGCAGGGGGCACTACACCGGGGAGCTGTTTTTT.

The chain employs TRBV11-2 and TRBJ2-2; 10 bases match TRBD2. The V gene end was trimmed by 4 bases and the J gene end by 3 bases; junction bases not matched to a gene: 14. The CDR3 spans 19 residues. Germline CDR1 SGHAT, CDR2 FQNNGV. CDR3 DNA: TGTGCCAGCAGCTCCCGATCCTGGACTAGCGGTAAAGACACCGGGGAGCTGTTTTTT. This sequence encodes CASSSRSWTSGKDTGELFF.

J is TRBJ1-2 and V is TRBV28, with a tentative D call TRBD1 (6 bases). CDR1 and CDR2 from the germline V gene are MDHEN and SYDVKM. V was shortened by 10 bases and J by 2 bases, with 20 bases between the two germline ends. The length of the CDR3 is 15 residues. The CDR3 nucleotides are TGTGCCATCAGCCCCACAATACAGGGAAACTATGGCTACACCTTC. Amino acid sequence: CAISPTIQGNYGYTF.

This clone was counted once. The chain uses TRBV6-1 and TRBJ2-5, with TRBD1 as a possible D gene (6 bases). Looked up from germline, CDR1 is MNHNS and CDR2 is SASEGT. This CDR3 is built from 14 residues. Trimming pared 8 bases from V and 5 bases from J, leaving 18 bases between. The chain's CDR3 is CASRTPRGMETQYF. CDR3 sequence (DNA): TGTGCCAGCCGCACGCCCAGGGGTATGGAGACCCAGTACTTC.

The V call is TRBV9, the J call TRBJ1-1, with 7 nucleotides matching TRBD1. The CDR3 is 15 residues long. Germline CDR1 reads SGDLS; CDR2 reads YYNGEE. Losses at the gene ends were 4 bases for V and 5 bases for J; bases not matched to a gene: 11. The CDR3 spells CASSTQGGAGTEAFF. CDR3 coding DNA: TGTGCCAGCAGCACCCAAGGGGGCGCGGGGACTGAAGCTTTCTTT.

The V call is TRBV6-1, the J call TRBJ1-1, with D possibly matching TRBD1 (5 bases). Germline CDR1 reads MNHNS; CDR2 reads SASEGT. The V gene lost 3 bases and the J gene lost 1 base, with 12 bases spanning the gap. This CDR3 region has 15 residues. The CDR3 sequence is CASSDAGRANTEAFF. CDR3 bases: TGTGCCAGCAGTGACGCAGGGAGGGCGAACACTGAAGCTTTCTTT.

The rearrangement uses TRBV4-1 and TRBJ1-2; D possibly corresponds to TRBD1 (6 bases). This CDR3 is 17 amino acids long. Trimming left V 0 bases short and J 2 bases short, with 16 bases between. CDR1 and CDR2 from the germline V gene are MGHRA and YSYEKL. CDR3 nucleotides: TGCGCCAGCAGCCAAGATAAGGGCGGGACACTCAACTATGGCTACACCTTC. Translated: CASSQDKGGTLNYGYTF.

This chain links TRBV18 with TRBJ1-1, with a weak D call TRBD1 (5 bases). The CDR3 length is 14 residues. The germline gives CDR1 KGHSH, CDR2 LQKENI. The V gene lost 0 bases and the J gene lost 3 bases, with 8 bases spanning the gap. The DNA of the CDR3 is TGTGCCAGCTCACCACCGACAGTTTACACTGAAGCTTTCTTT. Amino acid sequence: CASSPPTVYTEAFF. Full variable domain (rest looked up from reference TRBV18 and TRBJ1-1): NAGVMQNPRHLVRRRGQEARLRCSPMKGHSHVYWYRQLPEEGLKFMVYLQKENIIDESGMPKERFSAEFPKEGPSILRIQQVVRGDSAAYFCASSPPTVYTEAFFGQGTRLTVV.

The chain carries TRBV6-5 and TRBJ1-2; no clear D. This CDR3 is 13 amino acids long. The germline V and J ends were trimmed by 0 bases and 6 bases, with 8 bases remaining between them. Germline CDR1 and CDR2: MNHEY and SVGAGI. The CDR3 nucleotides read TGTGCCAGCAGTTACTCGCCCCGGAATGGCTACACCTTC. This codes for CASSYSPRNGYTF.

V and J are TRBV19 and TRBJ2-2, with D tentatively TRBD1 (6 bases). V lost 9 bases to trimming and J lost 4 bases, with 21 bases between them. The germline gives CDR1 LNHDA, CDR2 SQIVND (reference sequence). This CDR3 is built from 16 residues. CDR3 region: CASQGSGWKLTGELFF. The DNA of the CDR3 is TGTGCCAGCCAGGGGTCGGGTTGGAAGCTCACCGGGGAGCTGTTTTTT.

The chain links TRBV2 to TRBJ2-1; perhaps TRBD2 as D (5 bases). The CDR3 covers 15 residues. The V gene lost 3 bases and the J gene lost 0 bases, with 9 bases spanning the gap. Germline lookup yields CDR1 SNHLY and CDR2 FYNNEI. The CDR3 nucleotides read TGTGCCAGCAGTGAGGTAGCGCTCTCCTACAATGAGCAGTTCTTC. It is translated as CASSEVALSYNEQFF.

V gene TRBV29-1 combines with J gene TRBJ1-2, with D uncertain. V was pared by 7 bases and J by 4 bases, with 7 bases between. This CDR3 spans 10 amino acids. Germline V gene lookup returns CDR1 SQVTM and CDR2 ANQGSEA. CDR3 protein: CSAGLYGYTF. The CDR3 bases are TGCAGCGCTGGGCTCTATGGCTACACCTTC.

The chain uses TRBV28 and TRBJ2-7, with a possible D match to TRBD1 (5 bases). CDR1 is MDHEN and CDR2 is SYDVKM in the germline V gene. V lost 4 bases and J 1 base, leaving 14 bases between the germline ends. This CDR3 contains 15 residues. In DNA, the CDR3 is TGTGCCAGCAGTTCACCGGACAAAAAGTCCTACGAGCAGTACTTC. As protein: CASSSPDKKSYEQYF.